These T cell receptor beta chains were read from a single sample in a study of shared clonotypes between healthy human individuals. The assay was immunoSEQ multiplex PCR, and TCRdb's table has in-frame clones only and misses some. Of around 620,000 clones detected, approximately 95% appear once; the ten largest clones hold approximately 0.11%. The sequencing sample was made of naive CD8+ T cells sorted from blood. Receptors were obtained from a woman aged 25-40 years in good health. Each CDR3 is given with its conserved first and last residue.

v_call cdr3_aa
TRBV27 CASIAGGQEQFF
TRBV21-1 CASSILHLGTSGSGQDYEQYF
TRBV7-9 CASSLFQDGTGELFF
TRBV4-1 CASSERGRSSYEQYF
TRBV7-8 CASSLGGISGEQYF
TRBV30 CAWRDRTYSEAFF
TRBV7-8 CASSYTTGSRYEQYF
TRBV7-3 CASSLLGTDTQYF
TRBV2 CASWTGTVFGYTF
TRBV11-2 CASSLDWVYLTNEKLFF
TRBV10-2 CASSEPRVNQETQYF
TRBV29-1 CSVEGGQGSNEQFF
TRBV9 CASSVQGVFNEKLFF
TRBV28 CASSLGDRGYGYTF
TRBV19 CASSIDLVLANTGELFF
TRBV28 CASSLGDRGYEQYF
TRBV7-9 CASRGLAGVDSSTDTQYF
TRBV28 CASSLRTSDYEQYF
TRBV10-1 CANRGINEQFF
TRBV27 CARLRDSSNQPQHF
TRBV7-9 CASSPQGSNQPQHF
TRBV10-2 CASSATAIGSYEQYF
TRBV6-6 CASSLSETGKNYGYTF
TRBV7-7 CASSPGGPNTGELFF
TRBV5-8 CASSLVLAVEQYF
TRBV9 CASSVAGAAYEQYF
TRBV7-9 CASSINPGLAGVREQFF
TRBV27 CASSSGTRSNQPQHF
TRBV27 CASSLVSPGYEQYF
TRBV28 CASSLQARSYEQYF
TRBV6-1 CASSGTSVDEQFF
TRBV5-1 CASSFLADPTGELFF
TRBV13 CASRGSTDTQYF
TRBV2 CASSTGGEGNQPQHF
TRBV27 CASSPIYPGANEKLFF
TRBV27 CASSLGTGGSDTQYF
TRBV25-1 CASSPPEVAGDSEQYF
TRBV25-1 CASSVEDFTEAFF
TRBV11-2 CASSLGPEAYEQYF
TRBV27 CASADREGRQPQHF
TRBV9 CASSAGVSNQPQHF